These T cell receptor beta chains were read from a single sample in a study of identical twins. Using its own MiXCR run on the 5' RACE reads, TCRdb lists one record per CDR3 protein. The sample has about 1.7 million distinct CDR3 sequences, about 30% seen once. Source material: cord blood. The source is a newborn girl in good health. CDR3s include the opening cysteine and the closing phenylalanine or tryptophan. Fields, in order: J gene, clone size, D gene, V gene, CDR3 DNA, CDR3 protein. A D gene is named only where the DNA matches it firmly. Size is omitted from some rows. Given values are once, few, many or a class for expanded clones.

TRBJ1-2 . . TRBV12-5 TGTGCTAGTGGTTTGGTACCTGGATTGGCGGGAACTAACTTTGGCTACACCTTC CASGLVPGLAGTNFGYTF
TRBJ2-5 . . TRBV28 TGTGCCAGCAGTTTTATCTCAAACCAAGAGACCCAGTACTTC CASSFISNQETQYF
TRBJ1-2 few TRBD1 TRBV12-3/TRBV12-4 TGTGCCAGCAGCGTCGGACAGGGCGGGGGCTATGGCTACACCTTC CASSVGQGGGYGYTF
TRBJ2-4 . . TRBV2 TGTGCCAGCAGTGGGGCAGGGAACATTCAGTACTTC CASSGAGNIQYF
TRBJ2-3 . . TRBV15 TGTGCCACCAGCAGAGATACGGGGGCGCGGAGGTATTTT CATSRDTGARRYF
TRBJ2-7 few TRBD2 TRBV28 TGTGCCAGCAGTTCACGGGAGGGAGTCCTTTCCTACGAGCAGTACTTC CASSSREGVLSYEQYF
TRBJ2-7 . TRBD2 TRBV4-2 TGTGCCAGCAGCCGCAGCGGGGCCATCTCCTACGAGCAGTACTTC CASSRSGAISYEQYF
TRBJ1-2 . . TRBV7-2 TGTGCCAGCAGCCCCACGACACAGGGCCTCTATGGCTACACCTTC CASSPTTQGLYGYTF
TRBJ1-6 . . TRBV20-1 TGCAGTGCTAGAGATCATCGGGGAAGGGATTCACCCCTCCACTTT CSARDHRGRDSPLHF
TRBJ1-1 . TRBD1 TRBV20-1 TGCAGTGCCGGAGACAGGGTAACTGAAGCTTTCTTT CSAGDRVTEAFF
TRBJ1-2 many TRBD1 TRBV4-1 TGCGCCAGCAGCCAAGATGCCGGACAGGGAACTATCGGCTACACCTTC CASSQDAGQGTIGYTF
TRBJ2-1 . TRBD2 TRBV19 TGTGCCAGTTCCAGCGGGGGGCACTACAATGAGCAGTTCTTC CASSSGGHYNEQFF
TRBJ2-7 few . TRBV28 TGTGCCACCACTGACAGGACCCCCTACGAGCAGTACTTC CATTDRTPYEQYF
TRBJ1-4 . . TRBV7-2 TGTGCCAGCAGCTTAGTCCCCCAATTCGAGGAAAAACTGTTTTTT CASSLVPQFEEKLFF
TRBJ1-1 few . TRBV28 TGTGCCAGCGGCCAATTTCGGCGGATGAACACTGAAGCTTTCTTT CASGQFRRMNTEAFF
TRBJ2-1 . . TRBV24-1 TGTGCCACCAGTGATCCGCGACAGAATTACGAGCAGTTCTTC CATSDPRQNYEQFF
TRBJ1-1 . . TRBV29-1 TGCAGCGTTGTGGGAGGTGGCATGAACACTGAAGCTTTCTTT CSVVGGGMNTEAFF
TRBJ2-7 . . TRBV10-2 TGCGCCAGCAGGGCAGCGGACTCCTACGAGCAGTACTTC CASRAADSYEQYF
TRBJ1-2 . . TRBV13 TGTGCCAGCAGTCGGGACCCCCTCTATGGCTACACCTTC CASSRDPLYGYTF
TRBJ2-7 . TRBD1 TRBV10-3 TGTGCCATCGGCGGACAGGGGCCTATTACCCCCTACGAGCAGTACTTC CAIGGQGPITPYEQYF
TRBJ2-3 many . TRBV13 TGTGCCAGCAGCAGAGACTGGTACACAGATACGCAGTATTTT CASSRDWYTDTQYF
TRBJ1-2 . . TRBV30 TGTGCCTGGAGTGGCCCAGAACGTAACTATGGCTACACCTTC CAWSGPERNYGYTF
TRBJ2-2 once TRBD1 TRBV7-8 TGTGCCAGCAGCTTACGGGACAGGGTCACCGGGGAGCTGTTTTTT CASSLRDRVTGELFF
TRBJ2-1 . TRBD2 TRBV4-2 TGTGCCAGCAGCCAAGAGTACTCGGGAGGGCCCTACAATGAGCAGTTCTTC CASSQEYSGGPYNEQFF